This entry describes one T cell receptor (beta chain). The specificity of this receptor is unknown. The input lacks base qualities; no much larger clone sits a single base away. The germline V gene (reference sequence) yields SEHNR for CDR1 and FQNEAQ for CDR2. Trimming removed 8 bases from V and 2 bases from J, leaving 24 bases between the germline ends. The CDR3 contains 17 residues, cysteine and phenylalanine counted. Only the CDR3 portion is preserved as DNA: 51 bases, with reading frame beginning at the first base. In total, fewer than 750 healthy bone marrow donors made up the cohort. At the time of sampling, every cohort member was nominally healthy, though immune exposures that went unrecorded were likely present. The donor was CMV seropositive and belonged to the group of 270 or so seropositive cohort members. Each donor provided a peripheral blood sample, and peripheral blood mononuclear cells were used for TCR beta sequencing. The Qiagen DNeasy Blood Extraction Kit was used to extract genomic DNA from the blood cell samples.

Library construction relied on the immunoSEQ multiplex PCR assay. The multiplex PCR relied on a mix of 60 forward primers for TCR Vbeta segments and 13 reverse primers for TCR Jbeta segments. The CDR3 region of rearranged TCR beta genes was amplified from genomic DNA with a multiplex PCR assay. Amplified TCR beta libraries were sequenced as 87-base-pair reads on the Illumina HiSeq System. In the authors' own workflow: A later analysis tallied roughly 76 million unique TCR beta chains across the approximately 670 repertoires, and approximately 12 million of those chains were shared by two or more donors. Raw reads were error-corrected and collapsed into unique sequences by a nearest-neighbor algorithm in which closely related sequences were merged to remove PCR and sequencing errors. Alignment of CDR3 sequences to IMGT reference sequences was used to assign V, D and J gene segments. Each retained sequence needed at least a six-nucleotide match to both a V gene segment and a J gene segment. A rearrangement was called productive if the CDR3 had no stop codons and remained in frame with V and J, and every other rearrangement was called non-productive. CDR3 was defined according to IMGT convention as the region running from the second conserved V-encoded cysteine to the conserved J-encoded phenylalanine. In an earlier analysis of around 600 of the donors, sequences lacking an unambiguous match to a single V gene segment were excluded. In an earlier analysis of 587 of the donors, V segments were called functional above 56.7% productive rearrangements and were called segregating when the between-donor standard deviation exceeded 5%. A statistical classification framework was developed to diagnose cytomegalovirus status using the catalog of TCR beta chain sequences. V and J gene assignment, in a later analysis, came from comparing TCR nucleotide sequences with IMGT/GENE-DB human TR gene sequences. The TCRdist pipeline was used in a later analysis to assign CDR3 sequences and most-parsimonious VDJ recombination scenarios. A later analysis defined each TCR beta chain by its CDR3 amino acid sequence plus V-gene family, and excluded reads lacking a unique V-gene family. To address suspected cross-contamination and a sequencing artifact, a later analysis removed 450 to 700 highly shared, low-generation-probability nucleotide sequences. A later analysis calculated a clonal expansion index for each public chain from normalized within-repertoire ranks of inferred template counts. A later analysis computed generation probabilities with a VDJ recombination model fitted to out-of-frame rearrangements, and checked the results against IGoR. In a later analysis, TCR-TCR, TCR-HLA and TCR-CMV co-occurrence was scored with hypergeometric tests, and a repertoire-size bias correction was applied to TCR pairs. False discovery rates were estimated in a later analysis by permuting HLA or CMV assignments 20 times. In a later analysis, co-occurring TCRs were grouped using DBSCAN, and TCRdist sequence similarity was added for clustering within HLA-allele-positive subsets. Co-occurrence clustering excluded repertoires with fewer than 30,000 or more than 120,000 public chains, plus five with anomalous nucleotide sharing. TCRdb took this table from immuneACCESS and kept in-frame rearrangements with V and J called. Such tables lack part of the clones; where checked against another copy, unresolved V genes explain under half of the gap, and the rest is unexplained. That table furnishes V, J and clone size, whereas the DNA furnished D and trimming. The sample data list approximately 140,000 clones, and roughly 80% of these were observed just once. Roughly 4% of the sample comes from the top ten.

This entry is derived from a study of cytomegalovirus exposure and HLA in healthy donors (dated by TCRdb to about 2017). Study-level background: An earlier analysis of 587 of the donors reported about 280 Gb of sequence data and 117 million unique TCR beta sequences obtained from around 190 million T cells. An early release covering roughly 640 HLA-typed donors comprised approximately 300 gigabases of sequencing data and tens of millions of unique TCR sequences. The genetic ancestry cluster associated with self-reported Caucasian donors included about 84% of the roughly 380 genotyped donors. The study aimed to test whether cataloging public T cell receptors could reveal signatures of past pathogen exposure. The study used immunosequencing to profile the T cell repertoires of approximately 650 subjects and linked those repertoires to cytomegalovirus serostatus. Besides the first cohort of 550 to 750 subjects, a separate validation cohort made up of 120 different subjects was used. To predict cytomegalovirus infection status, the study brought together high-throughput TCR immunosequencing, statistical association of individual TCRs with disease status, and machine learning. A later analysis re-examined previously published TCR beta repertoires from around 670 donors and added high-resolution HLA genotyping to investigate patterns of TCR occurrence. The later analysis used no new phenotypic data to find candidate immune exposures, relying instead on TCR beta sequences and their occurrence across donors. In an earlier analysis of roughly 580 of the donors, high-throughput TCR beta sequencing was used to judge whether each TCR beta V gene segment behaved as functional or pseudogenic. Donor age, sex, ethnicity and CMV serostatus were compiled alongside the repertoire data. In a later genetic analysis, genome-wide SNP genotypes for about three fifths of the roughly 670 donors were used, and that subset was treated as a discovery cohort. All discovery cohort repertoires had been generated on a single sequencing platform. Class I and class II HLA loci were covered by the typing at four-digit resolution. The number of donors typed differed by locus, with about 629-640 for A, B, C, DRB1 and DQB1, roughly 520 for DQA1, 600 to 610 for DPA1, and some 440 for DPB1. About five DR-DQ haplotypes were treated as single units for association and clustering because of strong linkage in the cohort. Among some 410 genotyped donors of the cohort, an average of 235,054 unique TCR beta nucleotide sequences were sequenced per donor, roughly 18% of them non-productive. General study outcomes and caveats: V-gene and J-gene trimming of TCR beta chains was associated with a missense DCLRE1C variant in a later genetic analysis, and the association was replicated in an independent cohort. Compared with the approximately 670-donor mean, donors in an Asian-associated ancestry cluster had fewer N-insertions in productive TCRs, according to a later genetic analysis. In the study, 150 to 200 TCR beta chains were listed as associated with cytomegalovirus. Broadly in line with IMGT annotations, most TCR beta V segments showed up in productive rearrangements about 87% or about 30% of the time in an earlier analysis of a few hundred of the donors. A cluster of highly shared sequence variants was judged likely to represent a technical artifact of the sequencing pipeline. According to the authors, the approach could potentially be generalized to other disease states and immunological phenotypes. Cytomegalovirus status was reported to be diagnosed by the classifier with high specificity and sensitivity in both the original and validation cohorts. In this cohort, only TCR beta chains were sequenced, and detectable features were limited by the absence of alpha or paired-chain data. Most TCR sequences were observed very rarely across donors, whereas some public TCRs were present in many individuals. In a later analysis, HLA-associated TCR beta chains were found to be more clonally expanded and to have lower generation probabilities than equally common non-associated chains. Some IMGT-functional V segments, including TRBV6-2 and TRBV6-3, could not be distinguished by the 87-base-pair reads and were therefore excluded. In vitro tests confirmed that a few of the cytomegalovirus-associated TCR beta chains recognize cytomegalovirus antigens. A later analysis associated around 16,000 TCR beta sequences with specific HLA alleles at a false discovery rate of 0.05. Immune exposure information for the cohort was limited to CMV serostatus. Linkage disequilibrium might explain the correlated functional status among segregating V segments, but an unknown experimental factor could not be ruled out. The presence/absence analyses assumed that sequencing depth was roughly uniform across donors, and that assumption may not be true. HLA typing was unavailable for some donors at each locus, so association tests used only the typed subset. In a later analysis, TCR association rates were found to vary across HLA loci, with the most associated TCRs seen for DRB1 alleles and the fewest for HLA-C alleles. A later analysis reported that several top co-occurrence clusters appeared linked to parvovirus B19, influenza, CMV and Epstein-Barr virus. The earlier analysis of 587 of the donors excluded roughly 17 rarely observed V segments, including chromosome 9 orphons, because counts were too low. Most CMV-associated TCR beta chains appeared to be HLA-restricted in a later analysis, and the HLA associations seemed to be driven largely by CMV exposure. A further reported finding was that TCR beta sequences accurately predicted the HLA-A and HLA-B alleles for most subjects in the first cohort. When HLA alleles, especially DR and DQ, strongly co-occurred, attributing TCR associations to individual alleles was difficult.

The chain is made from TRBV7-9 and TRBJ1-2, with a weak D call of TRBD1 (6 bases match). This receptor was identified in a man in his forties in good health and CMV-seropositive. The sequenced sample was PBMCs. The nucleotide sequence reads TGTGCCAGCGCGGCTAGTGGGTTCGGGACATCCAACTATGGCTACACCTTC. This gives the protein CASAASGFGTSNYGYTF.